A single sample gave rise to the 8 T cell receptor beta chains below, sequenced in a study of human T cells and chemical hapten exposure (dated by TCRdb to about 2021). The time point label corresponds to: patch test 1, 2 weeks after DPC sensitization. In light of the paper, this sample's treatment or condition label describes: therapeutic diphenylcyclopropenone sensitization with weekly scalp DPC. Libraries were constructed by RACE. The sequencing machine was a NextSeq 500. TCRdb reworked the public reads: Q25 trimming with fastp, MiXCR clone assembly, productive beta chains retained. Here each entry gathers all rows of one CDR3 protein and keeps the most common genes and DNA. The sample has about 80,000 distinct CDR3 sequences on record, 10% of them singletons. The top ten hold around 1.5% of the sample. The specimen comprised whole blood, sampled in connection with sensitization to the hapten diphenylcyclopropenone (DPC). These receptors all come from a woman aged 45-65 years with alopecia areata. Some clones in this sample may be carry-over from other donors' samples.

This chain joins TRBV9 and TRBJ2-7; D perhaps matches TRBD1 (6 bases). V lost 4 bases and J 4 bases, leaving 21 bases between the germline ends. The CDR3 loop spans 16 amino acids. CDR1 and CDR2 from the germline V gene are SGDLS and YYNGEE. CDR3 loop: CASSPEGFSGVYEQYF. The CDR3 coding sequence is TGTGCCAGCAGCCCCGAGGGGTTCTCAGGGGTTTACGAGCAGTACTTC.

This chain uses TRBV2 with TRBJ2-2; D not resolved. The CDR3 has 13 residues. V lost 3 bases and J lost 5, with 7 bases in between. The germline V gene has CDR1 SNHLY and CDR2 FYNNEI. CDR3 in amino acids: CASSDLGTGELFF. The CDR3, as DNA: TGTGCCAGCAGTGATCTGGGTACCGGGGAGCTGTTTTTT.

The chain is built from TRBV18 and TRBJ2-7; TRBD1 is a possible D gene (6 bases). This CDR3 has 14 amino acids. With 0 bases removed from V and 6 bases from J, the gap between germline ends came to 12 bases. Germline V CDR1 and CDR2: KGHSH, LQKENI. CDR3 sequence (DNA): TGTGCCAGCTCACCACCGAACAGGGTACTCGAGCAGTACTTC. Its protein product is CASSPPNRVLEQYF.

This clonotype has only a few counts. This sequence joins TRBV6-6 and TRBJ2-3; no firm D call. The CDR3 runs to 12 residues. Trimming stripped 7 bases from V and 2 bases from J, with 7 bases between. The germline CDR1 and CDR2 sequences are MNHNY and SVGAGI (reference sequence). The CDR3 DNA is TGTGCCAGCAACGACTTCACAGATACGCAGTATTTT. Translated, it gives CASNDFTDTQYF.

The V and J genes are TRBV18 and TRBJ2-7; TRBD1 agrees at 7 bases. The J segment lost 2 bases and the V segment lost 6 bases, leaving 4 bases of the junction unmatched. The CDR3 is 13 residues long. Germline CDR1 and CDR2: KGHSH and LQKENI. CDR3 nucleotide sequence: TGTGCCAGCTCCAGGGACAGCGCCTACGAGCAGTACTTC. Its protein product is CASSRDSAYEQYF.

This clonotype came up a few times. V usage is TRBV12-3 or TRBV12-4 and J usage is TRBJ2-6; D call uncertain. This CDR3 comprises 15 residues. The ends were cut back, 5 bases at V and 2 bases at J, with 10 bases in the middle. The CDR3 spells CASSVWAAGANVLTF. The CDR3 bases are TGTGCCAGCAGTGTCTGGGCTGCTGGGGCCAACGTCCTGACTTTC.

This clonotype has more than one count but fewer than ten. The CDR3 DNA reads TGTGCCAGCAGCCCCGACAGGGGGGGGACTGAAGCTTTCTTT. Its translation: CASSPDRGGTEAFF. The chain has TRBV14 and TRBJ1-1, with 9 bases fitting TRBD1. There are 14 residues in the CDR3. The V and J ends lost 4 bases and 5 bases, in that order; junction bases with no gene match: 5. The germline gives CDR1 SGHDN, CDR2 FVKESK.

V and J are TRBV12-3 or TRBV12-4 and TRBJ2-2; D is unresolved. Trimming took off 5 bases at V and 1 base at J, with 14 bases between the two ends. The CDR3 sequence is 16 residues long. CDR3 in amino acids: CASSKGGNLNTGELFF. Here the CDR3 DNA reads TGTGCCAGCAGTAAAGGCGGCAACCTGAACACCGGGGAGCTGTTTTTT.